The present T cell receptor (beta chain) was sequenced within a study of shared T cell receptors in the human thymus. Data came from immunoSEQ multiplex PCR; TCRdb stores just in-frame clones and leaves some out. The sample yields 540,000 or so clones, 75% to 85% seen once. This CDR3 is 17 amino acids long. The J segment lost 5 bases and the V segment lost 3 bases, leaving 8 bases of the junction unmatched. Germline CDR1 reads SGHRS; CDR2 reads YFSETQ. These same records also appear under a second study, on human thymus T cells. Turning to that study: Resections removed during corrective heart surgery provided the thymus tissue used. Usage of V and J genes appeared biased in thymic and blood repertoires.

The receptor's source is a boy younger than two with a congenital heart defect. The sample was thymocytes. The rearrangement uses TRBV5-1 and TRBJ2-1, with TRBD2 identical over 13 bases. The DNA for the CDR3 is TGCGCCAGCAGCTCAGCCTGGACTAGCGGGAGAAACAATGAGCAGTTCTTC. Translating it yields CASSSAWTSGRNNEQFF. Full variable domain (missing parts from reference TRBV5-1 and TRBJ2-1): KAGVTQTPRYLIKTRGQQVTLSCSPISGHRSVSWYQQTPGQGLQFLFEYFSETQRNKGNFPGRFSGRQFSNSRSEMNVSTLELGDSALYLCASSSAWTSGRNNEQFFGPGTRLTVL.